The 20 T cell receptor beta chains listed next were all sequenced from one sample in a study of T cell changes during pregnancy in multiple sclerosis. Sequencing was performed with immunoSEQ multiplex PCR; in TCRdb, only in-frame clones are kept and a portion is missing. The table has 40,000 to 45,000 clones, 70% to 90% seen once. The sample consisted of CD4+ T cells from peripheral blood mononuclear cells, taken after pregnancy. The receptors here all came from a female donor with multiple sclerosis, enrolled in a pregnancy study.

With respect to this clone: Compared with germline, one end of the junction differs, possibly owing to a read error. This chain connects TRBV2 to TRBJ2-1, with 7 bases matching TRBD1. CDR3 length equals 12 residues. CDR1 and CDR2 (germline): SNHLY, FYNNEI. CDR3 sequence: CASSVDHFGTVF. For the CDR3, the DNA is TGTGCCAGCAGCGTCGATCACTTCGGGACAGTCTTC.

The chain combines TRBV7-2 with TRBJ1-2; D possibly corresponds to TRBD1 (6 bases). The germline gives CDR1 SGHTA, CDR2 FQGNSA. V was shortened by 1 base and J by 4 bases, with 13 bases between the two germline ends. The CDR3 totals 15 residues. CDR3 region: CASSLVGGPGYGYTF. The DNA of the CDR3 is TGTGCCAGCAGCTTAGTGGGGGGGCCTGGCTATGGCTACACCTTC.

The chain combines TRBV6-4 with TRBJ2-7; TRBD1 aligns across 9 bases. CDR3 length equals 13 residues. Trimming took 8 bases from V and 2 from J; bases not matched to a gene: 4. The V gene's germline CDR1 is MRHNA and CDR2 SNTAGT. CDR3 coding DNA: TGTGCCAGCCGTAGACAGGGGGCCTACGAGCAGTACTTC. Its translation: CASRRQGAYEQYF.

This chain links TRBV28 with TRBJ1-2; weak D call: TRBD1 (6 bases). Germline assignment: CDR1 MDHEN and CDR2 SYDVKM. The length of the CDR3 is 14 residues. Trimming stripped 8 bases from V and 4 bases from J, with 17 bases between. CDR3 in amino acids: CASLDRFALYGYTF. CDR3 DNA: TGTGCCAGCCTAGACAGGTTCGCCCTCTATGGCTACACCTTC.

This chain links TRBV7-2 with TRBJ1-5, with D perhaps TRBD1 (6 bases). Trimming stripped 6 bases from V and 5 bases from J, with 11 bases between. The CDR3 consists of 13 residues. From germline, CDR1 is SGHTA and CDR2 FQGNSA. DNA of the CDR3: TGTGCCAGCAGAGAAACAGGGTATCAGCCCCAGCATTTT. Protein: CASRETGYQPQHF. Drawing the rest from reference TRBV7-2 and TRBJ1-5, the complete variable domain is GAGVSQSPSNKVTEKGKDVELRCDPISGHTALYWYRQSLGQGLEFLIYFQGNSAPDKSGLPSDRFSAERTGGSVSTLTIQRTQQEDSAVYLCASRETGYQPQHFGDGTRLSIL.

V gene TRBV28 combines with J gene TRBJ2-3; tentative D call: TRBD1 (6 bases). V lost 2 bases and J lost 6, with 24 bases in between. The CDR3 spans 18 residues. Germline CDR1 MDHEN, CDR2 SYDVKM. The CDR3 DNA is TGTGCCAGCAGTTTACCGACCCCCCGGGACACCACTGGCGATACGCAGTATTTT. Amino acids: CASSLPTPRDTTGDTQYF. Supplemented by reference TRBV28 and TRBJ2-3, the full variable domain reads DVKVTQSSRYLVKRTGEKVFLECVQDMDHENMFWYRQDPGLGLRLIYFSYDVKMKEKGDIPEGYSVSREKKERFSLILESASTNQTSMYLCASSLPTPRDTTGDTQYFGPGTRLTVL.

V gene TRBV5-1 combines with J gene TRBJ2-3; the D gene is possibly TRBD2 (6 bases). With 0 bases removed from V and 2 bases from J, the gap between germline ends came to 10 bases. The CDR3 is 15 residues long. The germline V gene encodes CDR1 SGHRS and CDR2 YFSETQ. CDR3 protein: CASSLDSGYTDTQYF. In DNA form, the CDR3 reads TGCGCCAGCAGCTTGGATAGCGGCTACACAGATACGCAGTATTTT.

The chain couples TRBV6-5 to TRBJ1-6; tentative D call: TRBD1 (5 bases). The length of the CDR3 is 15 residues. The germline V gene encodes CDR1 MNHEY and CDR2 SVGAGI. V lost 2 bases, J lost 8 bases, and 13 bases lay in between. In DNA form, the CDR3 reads TGTGCCAGCAGTTACGCGGGAGGGGTTTATTCACCCCTCCACTTT. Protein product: CASSYAGGVYSPLHF.

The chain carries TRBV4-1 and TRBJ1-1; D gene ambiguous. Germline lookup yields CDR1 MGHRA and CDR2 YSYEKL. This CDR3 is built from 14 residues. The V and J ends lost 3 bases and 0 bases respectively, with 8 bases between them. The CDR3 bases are TGCGCCAGCAGCCACAATTCTATGAACACTGAAGCTTTCTTT. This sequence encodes CASSHNSMNTEAFF.

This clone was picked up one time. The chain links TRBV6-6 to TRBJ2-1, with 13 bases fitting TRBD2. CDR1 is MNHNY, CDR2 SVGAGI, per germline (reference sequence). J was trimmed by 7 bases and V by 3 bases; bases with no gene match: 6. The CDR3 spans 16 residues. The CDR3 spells CASSYSGTSGVNEQFF. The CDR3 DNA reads TGTGCCAGCAGTTATTCCGGGACTAGCGGGGTAAATGAGCAGTTCTTC.

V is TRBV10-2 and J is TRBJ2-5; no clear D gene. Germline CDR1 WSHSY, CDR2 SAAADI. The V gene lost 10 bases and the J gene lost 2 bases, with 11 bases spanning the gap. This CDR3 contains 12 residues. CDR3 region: CATSARQETQYF. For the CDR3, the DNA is TGCGCCACTTCGGCTAGACAAGAGACCCAGTACTTC.

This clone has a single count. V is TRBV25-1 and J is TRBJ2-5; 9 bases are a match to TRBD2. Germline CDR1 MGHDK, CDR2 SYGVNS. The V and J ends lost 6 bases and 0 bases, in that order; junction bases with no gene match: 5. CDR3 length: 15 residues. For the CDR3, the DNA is TGTGCCAGCAGGCGGGCGGGGGGGCACCAAGAGACCCAGTACTTC. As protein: CASRRAGGHQETQYF.

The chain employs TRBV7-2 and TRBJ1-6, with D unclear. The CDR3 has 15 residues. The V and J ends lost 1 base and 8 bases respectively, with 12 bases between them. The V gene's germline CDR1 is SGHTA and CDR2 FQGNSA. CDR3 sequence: CASSLEASRDSPLHF. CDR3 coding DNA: TGTGCCAGCAGCTTAGAAGCTTCTCGGGATTCACCCCTCCACTTT.

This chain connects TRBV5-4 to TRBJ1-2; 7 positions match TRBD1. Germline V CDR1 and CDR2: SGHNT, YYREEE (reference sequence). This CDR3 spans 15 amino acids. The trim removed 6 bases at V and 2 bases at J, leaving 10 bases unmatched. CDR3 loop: CASISRGSLNYGYTF. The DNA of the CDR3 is TGTGCCAGCATCTCCAGGGGGTCCTTAAACTATGGCTACACCTTC.

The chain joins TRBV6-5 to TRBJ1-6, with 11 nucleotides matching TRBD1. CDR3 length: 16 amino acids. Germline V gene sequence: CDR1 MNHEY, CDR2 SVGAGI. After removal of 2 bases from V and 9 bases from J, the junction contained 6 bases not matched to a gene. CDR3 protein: CASSYTGTGGFSPLHF. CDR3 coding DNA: TGTGCCAGCAGTTACACCGGGACAGGGGGATTTTCACCCCTCCACTTT.

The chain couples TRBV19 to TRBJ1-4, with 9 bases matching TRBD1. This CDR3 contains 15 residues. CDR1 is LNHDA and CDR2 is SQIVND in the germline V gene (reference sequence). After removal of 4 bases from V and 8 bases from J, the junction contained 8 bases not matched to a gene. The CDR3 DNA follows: TGTGCCAGTAGTAAAACCGGGACAGGGACCGAAAAACTGTTTTTT. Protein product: CASSKTGTGTEKLFF.

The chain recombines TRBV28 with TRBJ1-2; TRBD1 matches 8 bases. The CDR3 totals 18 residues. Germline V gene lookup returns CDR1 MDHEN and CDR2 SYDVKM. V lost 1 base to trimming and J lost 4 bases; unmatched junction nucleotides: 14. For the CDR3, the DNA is TGTGCCAGCAGTTTATTAGACCGCCCCCGGGACAGGATCTATGGCTACACCTTC. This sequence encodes CASSLLDRPRDRIYGYTF.

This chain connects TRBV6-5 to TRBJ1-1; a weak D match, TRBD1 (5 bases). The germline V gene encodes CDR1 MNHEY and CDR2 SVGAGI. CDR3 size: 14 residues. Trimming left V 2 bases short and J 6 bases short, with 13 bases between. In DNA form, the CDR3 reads TGTGCCAGCAGTTACCGGGGGGGAGCACCTGAAGCTTTCTTT. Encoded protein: CASSYRGGAPEAFF.

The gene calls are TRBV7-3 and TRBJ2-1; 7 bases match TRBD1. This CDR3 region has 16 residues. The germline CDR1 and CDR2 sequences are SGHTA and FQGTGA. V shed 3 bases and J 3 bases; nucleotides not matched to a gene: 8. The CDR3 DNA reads TGTGCCAGCAGCTTCACTGGGGCAGGGGGCTACAATGAGCAGTTCTTC. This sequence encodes CASSFTGAGGYNEQFF.

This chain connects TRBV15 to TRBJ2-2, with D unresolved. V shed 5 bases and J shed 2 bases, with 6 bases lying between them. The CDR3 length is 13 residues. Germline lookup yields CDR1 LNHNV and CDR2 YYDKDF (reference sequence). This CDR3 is CATSRGNTGELFF. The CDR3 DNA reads TGTGCCACCAGCCGCGGTAACACCGGGGAGCTGTTTTTT.